Following are 22 T cell receptor beta chains from one sample sequenced in a study of cytomegalovirus exposure and HLA in healthy donors. The PCR employed 60 Vbeta primers together with 13 Jbeta primers. Profiled with immunoSEQ multiplex PCR; TCRdb holds only in-frame clones, not every one. This sample has fewer than 250,000 clones, with 65% to 75% found just once. The source material was PBMCs. These receptors all come from a man younger than 45 in good health and CMV-seropositive.

The genes are TRBV5-4 and TRBJ2-5; 8 bases fit TRBD2. CDR1 and CDR2 (germline): SGHNT, YYREEE (reference sequence). This CDR3 comprises 14 residues. After removal of 1 base from V and 4 bases from J, the junction contained 3 bases not matched to a gene. The CDR3 region is CASSLKLAGETQYF. The CDR3 DNA reads TGTGCCAGCAGCTTGAAGCTAGCGGGAGAGACCCAGTACTTC.

V and J are TRBV14 and TRBJ2-3, with TRBD2 matching over 11 bases. This CDR3 contains 15 residues. The junction had 6 bases not matched to a gene; V was cut back by 4 bases and J by 6 bases. Germline loops: CDR1 SGHDN, CDR2 FVKESK. The CDR3 coding sequence is TGTGCCAGCAGCCTGACTAGCGGGATTGTGGATACGCAGTATTTT. It yields the protein CASSLTSGIVDTQYF.

V usage is TRBV5-1 and J usage is TRBJ1-5; D perhaps matches TRBD1 (6 bases). V dropped 0 bases and J dropped 11 bases, with 12 bases sitting between them. Germline V lookup: CDR1 SGHRS, CDR2 YFSETQ. The CDR3 covers 13 residues. DNA for the CDR3: TGCGCCAGCAGCTTGGGACAAAGGGACACCCAGCATTTT. This gives the protein CASSLGQRDTQHF.

As DNA, the CDR3 is TGTGCCAGCAGTTTTAACGGGGGAAAAGAAGAGCAGTACTTC. Translating gives CASSFNGGKEEQYF. The chain links TRBV7-2 to TRBJ2-7; the D gene is possibly TRBD2 (6 bases). Per the germline V gene, CDR1 is SGHTA and CDR2 is FQGNSA. V lost 6 bases and J 7 bases, leaving 19 bases between the germline ends. The CDR3 totals 14 residues.

The chain uses TRBV4-2 and TRBJ2-1; 11 bases agree with TRBD2. Losses at the gene ends were 0 bases for V and 6 bases for J; bases not matched to a gene: 7. The CDR3 extends over 17 amino acids. CDR1 is LGHNA and CDR2 is YNFKEQ in the germline V gene. CDR3 DNA sequence: TGTGCCAGCAGCCAAGAAAGGGTCGGGACTAGCGGCAATGAGCAGTTCTTC. Amino acids: CASSQERVGTSGNEQFF.

For the CDR3, the DNA is TGTGCCAGCAGGGGAGAAATTCACTCTGGAAACACCATATATTTT. This gives the protein CASRGEIHSGNTIYF. This chain links TRBV2 with TRBJ1-3; D gene ambiguous. CDR3 length: 15 amino acids. CDR1 SNHLY and CDR2 FYNNEI come from the germline V gene. V shed 6 bases and J shed 0 bases, with 12 bases lying between them.

The CDR3 is CASSTGQNNEQFF. In DNA form, the CDR3 reads TGTGCCAGCAGCACCGGACAGAACAATGAGCAGTTCTTC. This sequence joins TRBV7-2 and TRBJ2-1, with D maybe TRBD1 (6 bases). Trimming left V 5 bases short and J 5 bases short, with 10 bases between. This CDR3 comprises 13 residues. CDR1 is SGHTA and CDR2 is FQGNSA in the germline V gene. The entire variable domain, with the rest obtained from reference TRBV7-2 and TRBJ2-1, is as follows: GAGVSQSPSNKVTEKGKDVELRCDPISGHTALYWYRQSLGQGLEFLIYFQGNSAPDKSGLPSDRFSAERTGGSVSTLTIQRTQQEDSAVYLCASSTGQNNEQFFGPGTRLTVL.

This chain uses TRBV5-1 with TRBJ2-2, with 7 bases aligning to TRBD1. V trimming: 4 bases; J trimming: 2 bases; junction bases outside the gene matches: 5. The CDR3 has 15 residues. Germline V gene lookup returns CDR1 SGHRS and CDR2 YFSETQ. The CDR3 sequence: CASSPGTANTGELFF. The CDR3 DNA is TGCGCCAGCAGCCCCGGGACAGCCAACACCGGGGAGCTGTTTTTT.

Points on this clone: An end of the junction does not agree with germline; a read error may underlie this. The chain has TRBV7-9 and TRBJ2-1; perhaps TRBD1 as D (6 bases). Germline loops: CDR1 SEHNR, CDR2 FQNEAQ (reference sequence). The CDR3 has 14 residues. CDR3 residues: CSSSSGTNYNEQFF. The CDR3 DNA reads as TGTTCCAGCAGCTCCGGGACAAACTACAATGAGCAGTTCTTC.

This clone was seen a handful of times. The V gene is TRBV7-9, the J gene TRBJ1-2; D remains ambiguous. Germline lookup yields CDR1 SEHNR and CDR2 FQNEAQ (reference sequence). Trimming stripped 1 base from V and 2 bases from J, with 11 bases between. This CDR3 has 15 amino acids. The CDR3 region has the DNA TGTGCCAGCAGCTTAGTGGGTGGAGGGAACTATGGCTACACCTTC. This codes for CASSLVGGGNYGYTF.

The rearrangement joins TRBV20-1 to TRBJ1-2; no definite D call. Per germline, CDR1 DFQATT and CDR2 SNEGSKA (reference sequence). V lost 4 bases to trimming and J lost 0 bases, with 3 bases between them. The CDR3 is made up of 11 amino acids. The CDR3 reads CSATANYGYTF. The CDR3 nucleotides are TGCAGTGCTACGGCTAACTATGGCTACACCTTC.

The gene calls are TRBV10-1 and TRBJ2-1, with TRBD1 matching over 9 bases. CDR1 is WNHNN, CDR2 SYGVQD, per germline (reference sequence). J was trimmed by 4 bases and V by 6 bases; bases with no gene match: 4. The CDR3 has 14 residues. CDR3 bases: TGCGCCAGCAGCGGGGACAGGGTTTACAATGAGCAGTTCTTC. Its translation: CASSGDRVYNEQFF.

V and J are TRBV19 and TRBJ2-2; TRBD2 is a possible D gene (6 bases). V was cut by 7 bases and J by 0 bases, with 12 bases left in between. Germline V gene sequence: CDR1 LNHDA, CDR2 SQIVND (reference sequence). The length of the CDR3 is 15 residues. CDR3 residues: CASIPGETNTGELFF. In DNA form, the CDR3 reads TGTGCCAGTATTCCGGGGGAAACGAACACCGGGGAGCTGTTTTTT.

V usage is TRBV19 and J usage is TRBJ2-7; maybe TRBD2 (6 bases). The CDR3 runs to 14 residues. Germline V gene sequence: CDR1 LNHDA, CDR2 SQIVND (reference sequence). Trimming removed 8 bases from V and 0 bases from J, with 14 bases in between. CDR3 sequence reads: CASSQGLGSYEQYF. In DNA form, the CDR3 reads TGTGCCAGTTCTCAGGGACTTGGCTCCTACGAGCAGTACTTC.

This chain connects TRBV27 to TRBJ2-7; D gene unclear. There are 16 residues in the CDR3. Germline values: CDR1 MNHEY, CDR2 SMNVEV (reference sequence). With 0 bases removed from V and 5 bases from J, the gap between germline ends came to 17 bases. In DNA form, the CDR3 reads TGTGCCAGCAGTTTATCGCTGGGCCTACGTCCCCACGAGCAGTACTTC. This sequence encodes CASSLSLGLRPHEQYF.

The rearrangement links TRBV7-3 to TRBJ2-2; D is perhaps TRBD2 (5 bases). Germline assignment: CDR1 SGHTA and CDR2 FQGTGA. Trimming removed 3 bases at V and 1 base at J, with 9 bases between. The CDR3 totals 15 residues. CDR3 sequence: CASSFGLLNTGELFF. The CDR3 nucleotides read TGTGCCAGCAGCTTTGGACTCTTGAACACCGGGGAGCTGTTTTTT.

This clone appeared once. The rearrangement links TRBV7-2 to TRBJ1-2; D unclear. V shed 1 base and J shed 4 bases, with 10 bases lying between them. Germline V gene lookup returns CDR1 SGHTA and CDR2 FQGNSA. The CDR3 consists of 14 residues. The CDR3 is CASSLGGPRYGYTF. The DNA for the CDR3 is TGTGCCAGCAGCTTAGGAGGCCCCCGCTATGGCTACACCTTC.

V is TRBV5-4 and J is TRBJ2-1, with TRBD2 matching over 11 bases. Germline-derived CDR1 and CDR2 are SGHNT and YYREEE (reference sequence). The CDR3 has 18 amino acids. The junction had 7 bases not matched to a gene; V was cut back by 0 bases and J by 2 bases. CDR3 bases: TGTGCCAGCAGCTTGGGGGGGCTAGCGGGAGGTGCCTACAATGAGCAGTTCTTC. Protein sequence: CASSLGGLAGGAYNEQFF. Together with reference TRBV5-4 and TRBJ2-1, the CDR3 gives the full variable domain: ETGVTQSPTHLIKTRGQQVTLRCSSQSGHNTVSWYQQALGQGPQFIFQYYREEENGRGNFPPRFSGLQFPNYSSELNVNALELDDSALYLCASSLGGLAGGAYNEQFFGPGTRLTVL.

The V call is TRBV11-1, the J call TRBJ2-5; D is unclear. The CDR3 spans 14 residues. CDR1 and CDR2 (germline): SGHAT, FQDESV (reference sequence). The V and J ends lost 6 bases and 0 bases respectively, with 11 bases between them. The DNA of the CDR3 is TGTGCCAGCAGTTTTAACAACCACCAAGAGACCCAGTACTTC. This codes for CASSFNNHQETQYF. Complete variable domain (other parts from reference TRBV11-1 and TRBJ2-5): EAEVAQSPRYKITEKSQAVAFWCDPISGHATLYWYRQILGQGPELLVQFQDESVVDDSQLPKDRFSAERLKGVDSTLKIQPAELGDSAMYLCASSFNNHQETQYFGPGTRLLVL.

This rearrangement joins TRBV4-1 to TRBJ2-5; TRBD2 aligns across 7 bases. This CDR3 has 16 residues. The V gene end was trimmed by 1 base and the J gene end by 1 base; junction bases not matched to a gene: 6. Per the germline V gene, CDR1 is MGHRA and CDR2 is YSYEKL. CDR3 DNA sequence: TGCGCCAGCAGCCAAGTTCCAGGGAGGGGCCAAGAGACCCAGTACTTC. Protein: CASSQVPGRGQETQYF.

V gene TRBV7-9 combines with J gene TRBJ2-2, with 8 bases that match TRBD2. Germline values: CDR1 SEHNR, CDR2 FQNEAQ (reference sequence). The length of the CDR3 is 15 residues. J gave up 1 base and V 2 bases, and 0 bases lay outside the gene matches. The CDR3 loop reads CASSLSGGNTGELFF. CDR3 in DNA: TGTGCCAGCAGCTTAAGCGGGGGGAACACCGGGGAGCTGTTTTTT.

The chain is built from TRBV11-3 and TRBJ2-2, with D unresolved. Germline values: CDR1 SGHNT, CDR2 YENEEA. V was trimmed by 3 bases and J by 4 bases, leaving 9 bases between them. CDR3 length: 14 residues. The CDR3: CASSLGRLTGELFF. The CDR3 nucleotides are TGTGCCAGCAGCTTGGGCAGGCTCACCGGGGAGCTGTTTTTT. Drawing the rest from reference TRBV11-3 and TRBJ2-2, the complete variable domain is EAGVVQSPRYKIIEKKQPVAFWCNPISGHNTLYWYLQNLGQGPELLIRYENEEAVDDSQLPKDRFSAERLKGVDSTLKIQPAELGDSAVYLCASSLGRLTGELFFGEGSRLTVL.